These 23 T cell receptor beta chains originate from one sample sequenced in a study of CD8+ T cells in alopecia areata. cDNA serving as the sequencing template came from extracted, reverse transcribed RNA. TCRdb keeps only in-frame clones here, not all; method: immunoSEQ multiplex PCR. Here the sample spans around 100,000 clones, roughly 50% being singletons. Treatment of the sample: oral pan-JAK inhibitor, 5-10 mg twice daily. Specimen: CD8+ T cells sorted from blood, collected at week 24, from a patient treated with tofacitinib. Every receptor here comes from a human donor with alopecia areata.

This chain connects TRBV6-5 to TRBJ2-1; the match to TRBD2 covers 7 bases. V lost 6 bases, J lost 6 bases, and 8 bases stayed unmatched. Germline CDR1 and CDR2: MNHEY and SVGAGI. This CDR3 has 14 residues. CDR3: CASRAGWEGNEQFF. DNA of the CDR3: TGTGCCAGCAGAGCGGGATGGGAGGGCAATGAGCAGTTCTTC.

The chain combines TRBV30 with TRBJ2-1, with D perhaps being TRBD1 or TRBD2 (5 bases each). This CDR3 contains 15 residues. Germline CDR1 is GTSNPN and CDR2 is SVGIG (reference sequence). V shed 3 bases and J shed 3 bases, with 15 bases lying between them. The CDR3 region is CAWSHSGTDYNEQFF. CDR3 coding DNA: TGTGCCTGGAGCCATTCCGGGACGGACTACAATGAGCAGTTCTTC.

This chain joins TRBV7-9 and TRBJ2-1; 10 nucleotides agree with TRBD1. This CDR3 is 16 amino acids long. V trimming: 5 bases; J trimming: 4 bases; junction bases outside the gene matches: 8. The germline gives CDR1 SEHNR, CDR2 FQNEAQ (reference sequence). CDR3 residues: CASSTDRGRGYNEQFF. DNA of the CDR3: TGTGCCAGCAGCACCGACAGGGGGCGAGGATACAATGAGCAGTTCTTC.

The chain is built from TRBV9 and TRBJ2-5; 8 bases fit TRBD1. V shed 3 bases, J shed 5 bases, and the junction held 9 bases outside the gene matches. CDR1 and CDR2 (germline): SGDLS, YYNGEE. CDR3 length: 15 residues. The CDR3 protein is CASSGQGRVGETQYF. The CDR3 DNA sequence: TGTGCCAGCAGCGGACAGGGGCGGGTGGGGGAGACCCAGTACTTC. Filled out from reference TRBV9 and TRBJ2-5, the complete variable domain reads DSGVTQTPKHLITATGQRVTLRCSPRSGDLSVYWYQQSLDQGLQFLIQYYNGEERAKGNILERFSAQQFPDLHSELNLSSLELGDSALYFCASSGQGRVGETQYFGPGTRLLVL.

On this clone itself: This is likely an artifact of a read error, given a far larger clone one base away. V is TRBV5-6 and J is TRBJ1-6; D may be TRBD1 (5 bases). This CDR3 is 12 amino acids long. CDR1 SGHDT and CDR2 YYEEEE come from the germline V gene. V gave up 4 bases and J gave up 8 bases, with 7 bases separating them. Here the CDR3 DNA reads TGTGCCAGCAGCCTACAGGATTCACCCCTCCACTTT. Translated: CASSLQDSPLHF.

The chain couples TRBV5-6 to TRBJ1-1; D is unresolved. The CDR3 runs 14 residues. Germline CDR1 and CDR2: SGHDT and YYEEEE. Trimming left V 4 bases short and J 4 bases short, with 14 bases between. CDR3 loop: CASSPPNKGTEAFF. The CDR3 DNA follows: TGTGCCAGCAGCCCCCCGAATAAGGGCACTGAAGCTTTCTTT.

This clone was counted between two and nine times. This chain connects TRBV29-1 to TRBJ2-2, with D unresolved. The CDR3 loop spans 10 amino acids. Germline V gene data show CDR1 as SQVTM and CDR2 as ANQGSEA. The V and J ends lost 4 bases and 7 bases respectively, with 4 bases between them. DNA for the CDR3: TGCAGCGTTGTAAGCGGGGAGCTGTTTTTT. It codes for CSVVSGELFF.

The rearrangement uses TRBV2 and TRBJ1-5; TRBD1 might be the D (5 bases). The V gene's germline CDR1 is SNHLY and CDR2 FYNNEI. Trimming pared 0 bases from V and 5 bases from J, leaving 14 bases between. The CDR3 spans 16 residues. The CDR3 nucleotides are TGTGCCAGCAGTGAAGCGCCCCCCGAAGGGGATCAGCCCCAGCATTTT. Protein: CASSEAPPEGDQPQHF.

The chain's CDR3 is CASWTGGTEAFF. The CDR3 DNA follows: TGTGCCAGTTGGACAGGTGGAACTGAAGCTTTCTTT. The chain couples TRBV19 to TRBJ1-1; 7 positions match TRBD1. Trimming removed 8 bases from V and 5 bases from J; junction bases left unmatched: 5. Germline V gene data show CDR1 as LNHDA and CDR2 as SQIVND (reference sequence). CDR3 length: 12 amino acids.

This clone was counted only a few times. The rearrangement uses TRBV27 and TRBJ2-5; 10 bases are a match to TRBD1. V was pared by 5 bases and J by 5 bases, with 5 bases of the junction left unmatched. The CDR3 covers 14 residues. CDR1 is MNHEY and CDR2 is SMNVEV in the germline V gene (reference sequence). In nucleotides, the CDR3 is TGTGCCAGCAGTGAACGGGGACAGGGGGAGACCCAGTACTTC. Protein product: CASSERGQGETQYF.

This clone was seen just once. The V gene is TRBV14, the J gene TRBJ2-7, with 14 bases lining up with TRBD2. The CDR3 consists of 19 residues. From germline, CDR1 is SGHDN and CDR2 FVKESK. V shed 3 bases and J 2 bases; nucleotides not matched to a gene: 12. CDR3 region: CASSQVGLAGGRIPYEQYF. For the CDR3, the DNA is TGTGCCAGCAGCCAGGTCGGACTAGCGGGGGGAAGAATACCCTACGAGCAGTACTTC. Looking up the rest from reference TRBV14 and TRBJ2-7 gives the full variable domain: EAGVTQFPSHSVIEKGQTVTLRCDPISGHDNLYWYRRVMGKEIKFLLHFVKESKQDESGMPNNRFLAERTGGTYSTLKVQPAELEDSGVYFCASSQVGLAGGRIPYEQYFGPGTRLTVT.

This rearrangement joins TRBV5-6 to TRBJ2-7; D remains unclear. V dropped 3 bases and J dropped 6 bases, with 19 bases sitting between them. The CDR3 consists of 15 residues. Germline loops: CDR1 SGHDT, CDR2 YYEEEE. In nucleotides, the CDR3 is TGTGCCAGCAGCTCTTACACCCCTCGTCCTACCGAGCAGTACTTC. Translated: CASSSYTPRPTEQYF. The full variable domain, in which reference TRBV5-6 and TRBJ2-7 provide the parts outside the CDR3, is DAGVTQSPTHLIKTRGQQVTLRCSPKSGHDTVSWYQQALGQGPQFIFQYYEEEERQRGNFPDRFSGHQFPNYSSELNVNALLLGDSALYLCASSSYTPRPTEQYFGPGTRLTVT.

CDR3 sequence: CASSIGGNEQYF. The CDR3 nucleotides are TGTGCCAGTAGTATAGGGGGAAACGAGCAGTACTTC. The V gene is TRBV19, the J gene TRBJ2-7; D is uncertain. V was clipped by 1 base and J by 5 bases, with 6 bases between them. CDR3 size: 12 residues. Germline values: CDR1 LNHDA, CDR2 SQIVND (reference sequence).

The chain joins TRBV6-1 to TRBJ1-1, with unresolved D. The length of the CDR3 is 15 residues. Germline V gives CDR1 MNHNS, CDR2 SASEGT. The germline V and J ends were trimmed by 3 bases and 4 bases, with 15 bases remaining between them. The CDR3 region has the DNA TGTGCCAGCAGTGAGTGGACGGACTCCTCCACTGAAGCTTTCTTT. Protein: CASSEWTDSSTEAFF.

The chain recombines TRBV30 with TRBJ2-1, with a weak D call TRBD2 (7 bases). The CDR3 covers 15 residues. The V end lost 2 bases, the J end lost 4 bases, and 15 bases lay between the germline ends. Germline lookup yields CDR1 GTSNPN and CDR2 SVGIG (reference sequence). CDR3 sequence reads: CAWSPGAGAYNEQFF. In DNA form, the CDR3 reads TGTGCCTGGAGTCCCGGGGCGGGGGCTTACAATGAGCAGTTCTTC.

The rearrangement links TRBV10-3 to TRBJ1-1; D is uncertain. V shed 4 bases and J shed 5 bases, with 5 bases lying between them. The CDR3 extends over 11 amino acids. The germline CDR1 and CDR2 sequences are ENHRY and SYGVKD. The CDR3 here is CAISGWTEAFF. The CDR3, as DNA: TGTGCCATCAGTGGTTGGACTGAAGCTTTCTTT.

This clone was observed a few times. This chain uses TRBV7-8 with TRBJ2-2, with TRBD2 matching 9 bases. The trim removed 3 bases at V and 2 bases at J, leaving 10 bases unmatched. The CDR3 extends over 18 amino acids. Germline assignment: CDR1 SGHVS and CDR2 FQNEAQ. This CDR3 is CASSFRAWTSENTGELFF. The CDR3 DNA follows: TGTGCCAGCAGCTTCCGAGCATGGACTAGCGAAAACACCGGGGAGCTGTTTTTT.

The chain carries TRBV25-1 and TRBJ2-1, with D tentatively TRBD1 or TRBD2 (5 bases each). CDR3 length equals 13 residues. V was pared by 11 bases and J by 5 bases, with 16 bases between. Germline V gives CDR1 MGHDK, CDR2 SYGVNS. The CDR3 is CAPRGLGDNEQFF. The CDR3 nucleotides are TGTGCCCCCCGCGGGTTGGGGGACAATGAGCAGTTCTTC.

The genes are TRBV6-5 and TRBJ1-2; D remains unclear. This CDR3 spans 13 amino acids. V was pared by 5 bases and J by 2 bases, with 9 bases between. The germline gives CDR1 MNHEY, CDR2 SVGAGI. The CDR3 region has the DNA TGTGCCAGCAGTCCGGACGGGAACTATGGCTACACCTTC. It yields the protein CASSPDGNYGYTF.

The chain employs TRBV27 and TRBJ1-1, with unresolved D. Deletions cut 1 base from V and 2 bases from J, with 11 bases between. Germline lookup yields CDR1 MNHEY and CDR2 SMNVEV (reference sequence). The CDR3 extends over 15 amino acids. Written as DNA, the CDR3 is TGTGCCAGCAGTTTATTGTCGCGTTCCAACACTGAAGCTTTCTTT. Encoded protein: CASSLLSRSNTEAFF.

This chain uses TRBV2 with TRBJ1-6; D call uncertain. CDR3 length equals 14 residues. The V end lost 6 bases, the J end lost 4 bases, and 10 bases lay between the germline ends. Germline V gene lookup returns CDR1 SNHLY and CDR2 FYNNEI. The CDR3 loop reads CASSSGVYNSPLHF. The DNA for the CDR3 is TGTGCCAGCAGCTCCGGTGTTTATAATTCACCCCTCCACTTT.

The chain links TRBV9 to TRBJ1-1; possibly TRBD1 for D (6 bases). Trimming removed 3 bases from V and 1 base from J, with 10 bases in between. This CDR3 region has 14 residues. Germline V gene sequence: CDR1 SGDLS, CDR2 YYNGEE. The CDR3 loop reads CASSAQGANTEAFF. CDR3 DNA: TGTGCCAGCAGCGCACAGGGCGCGAACACTGAAGCTTTCTTT.

The rearrangement links TRBV5-1 to TRBJ2-1; TRBD2 is a possible D gene (6 bases). Per germline, CDR1 SGHRS and CDR2 YFSETQ. Trimming cost V 0 bases and J 7 bases, with 14 bases left between them. The CDR3 runs 15 residues. As DNA, the CDR3 is TGCGCCAGCAGCTTGGGCCTAGCGTTTCGAAATGAGCAGTTCTTC. Protein sequence: CASSLGLAFRNEQFF.